This T cell receptor beta chain was observed in a study of radiotherapy plus CTLA-4 blockade in lung cancer. Study background: Disease control reached more than 25%, with objective responses in 15% to 20%. Findings and limits, study-wide: After treatment with radiotherapy plus ipilimumab, TCR clones that came from the tumor expanded in blood. Early shifts in blood T cell clones, with interferon-beta, reportedly predicted response best.

V lost 1 base and J lost 7, with 10 bases in between. Germline V gives CDR1 SGHTS, CDR2 YDEGEE. The CDR3 sequence is 13 residues long. This table comes from immunoSEQ multiplex PCR, and its TCRdb copy is limited to in-frame clones, with some not included. The sample has 100,000 or so clones; roughly 80% are singletons. On this clone itself: As yet, its antigen is unknown.

Ipilimumab CTLA-4 blockade and focal radiation were given to patients with chemo-refractory metastatic non-small-cell lung cancer. Sequenced here: peripheral blood, sampled from a patient treated with radiotherapy plus ipilimumab. This clonotype originated in a human donor with non-small cell lung cancer that progressed on radiotherapy plus ipilimumab. The rearrangement joins TRBV5-8 to TRBJ2-3; D not resolved. CDR3 nucleotide sequence: TGTGCCAGCAGCTTGAACGGACGGAATACGCAGTATTTT. It yields the protein CASSLNGRNTQYF.